Sequencing of this TCR beta chain was carried out in a study of blood T cell repertoires in COVID-19. Study overall: The United States, Italy and Spain were the sources of the acute and convalescent COVID-19 samples. PBMCs, B-cell-depleted T cells, or T cells were the source of the cDNA or gDNA that made up the material.

Study processing details: Reference gene primer amplification gave nucleated cell count estimates. Data came from immunoSEQ multiplex PCR; TCRdb stores just in-frame clones and leaves some out. Clone size and the V and J calls come from that table; the DNA yielded D and trimming. The data contain under 200,000 clones, approximately 80% of them singletons. The CDR3 length is 15 residues. The V end lost 3 bases, the J end lost 1 base, and 10 bases lay between the germline ends. Germline assignment: CDR1 LGHDT and CDR2 YNNKEL (reference sequence). The receptor was derived from a man in his 60s with acute or convalescent COVID-19. Source material: peripheral blood. The chain carries TRBV3-1 (or the pseudogene TRBV3-2) and TRBJ1-5; D might be TRBD1 (6 bases). As DNA, the CDR3 is TGTGCCAGCAGCCAGGCTACAGGGAGCAATCAGCCCCAGCATTTT. It specifies CASSQATGSNQPQHF.